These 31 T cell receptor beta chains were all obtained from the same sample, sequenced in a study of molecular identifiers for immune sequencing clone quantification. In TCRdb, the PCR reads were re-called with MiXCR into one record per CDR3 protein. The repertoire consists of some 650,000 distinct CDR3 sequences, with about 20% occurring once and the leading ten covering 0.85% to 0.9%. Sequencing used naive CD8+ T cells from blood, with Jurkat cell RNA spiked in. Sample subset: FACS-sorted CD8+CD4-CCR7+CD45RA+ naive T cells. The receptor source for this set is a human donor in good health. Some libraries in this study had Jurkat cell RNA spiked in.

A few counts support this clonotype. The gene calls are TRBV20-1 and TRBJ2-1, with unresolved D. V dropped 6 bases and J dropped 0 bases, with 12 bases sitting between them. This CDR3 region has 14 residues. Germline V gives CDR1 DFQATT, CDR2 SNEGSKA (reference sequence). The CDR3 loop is CSAQQTHSYNEQFF. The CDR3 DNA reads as TGCAGTGCCCAGCAAACACACTCCTACAATGAGCAGTTCTTC.

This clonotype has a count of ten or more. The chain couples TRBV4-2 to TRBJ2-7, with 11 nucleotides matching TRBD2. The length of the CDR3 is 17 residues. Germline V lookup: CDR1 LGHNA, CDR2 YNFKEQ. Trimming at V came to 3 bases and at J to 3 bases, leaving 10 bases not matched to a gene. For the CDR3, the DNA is TGTGCCAGCAGCCAGATTCACGGTACTAGCGGGAGCTACGAGCAGTACTTC. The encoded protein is CASSQIHGTSGSYEQYF.

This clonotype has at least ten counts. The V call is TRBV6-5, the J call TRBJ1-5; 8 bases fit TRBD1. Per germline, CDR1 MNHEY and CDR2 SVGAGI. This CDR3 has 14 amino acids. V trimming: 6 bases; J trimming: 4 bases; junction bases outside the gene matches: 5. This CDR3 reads CASSPGGGNQPQHF. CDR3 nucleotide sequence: TGTGCCAGCAGCCCAGGGGGCGGGAATCAGCCCCAGCATTTT.

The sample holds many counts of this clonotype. The CDR3 here is CASSFGAQSNQPQHF. The CDR3 DNA reads as TGTGCCAGCAGTTTCGGCGCGCAGAGCAATCAGCCCCAGCATTTT. The genes are TRBV6-2 or TRBV6-3 and TRBJ1-5; D is uncertain. Trimming pared 4 bases from V and 1 base from J, leaving 11 bases between. The CDR3 has 15 amino acids. Per the germline V gene, CDR1 is MNHEY and CDR2 is SVGEGT.

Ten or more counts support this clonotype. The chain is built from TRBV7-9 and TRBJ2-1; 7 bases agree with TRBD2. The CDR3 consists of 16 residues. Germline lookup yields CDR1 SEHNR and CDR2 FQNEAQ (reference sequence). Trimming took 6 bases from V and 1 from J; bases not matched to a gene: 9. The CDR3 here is CASSSVGEGSYNEQFF. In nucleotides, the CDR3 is TGTGCCAGCAGTTCAGTGGGGGAGGGGTCCTACAATGAGCAGTTCTTC.

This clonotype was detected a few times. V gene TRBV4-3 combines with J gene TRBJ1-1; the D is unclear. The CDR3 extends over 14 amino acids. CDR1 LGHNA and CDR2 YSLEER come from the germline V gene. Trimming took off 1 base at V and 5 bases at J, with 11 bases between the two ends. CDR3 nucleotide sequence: TGCGCCAGCAGCCAAGCGGAGGGTTGGACTGAAGCTTTCTTT. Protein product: CASSQAEGWTEAFF.

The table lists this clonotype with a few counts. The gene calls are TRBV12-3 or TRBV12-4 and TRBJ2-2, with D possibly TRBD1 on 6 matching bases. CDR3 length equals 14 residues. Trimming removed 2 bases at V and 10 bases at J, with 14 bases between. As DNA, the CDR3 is TGTGCCAGCAGTTTAACAGGGTTGTATGCGGAGCTGTTTTTT. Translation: CASSLTGLYAELFF.

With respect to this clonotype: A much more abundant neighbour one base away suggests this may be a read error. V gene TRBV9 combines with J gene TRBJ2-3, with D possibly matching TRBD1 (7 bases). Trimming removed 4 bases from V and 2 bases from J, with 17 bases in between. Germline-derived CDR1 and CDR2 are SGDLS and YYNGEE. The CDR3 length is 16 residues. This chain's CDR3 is CASSPQGGALTDTQYF. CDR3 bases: TGTGCCAGCAGCCCCCAGGGGGGCGCGCTCACAGATACGCAGTATTTT.

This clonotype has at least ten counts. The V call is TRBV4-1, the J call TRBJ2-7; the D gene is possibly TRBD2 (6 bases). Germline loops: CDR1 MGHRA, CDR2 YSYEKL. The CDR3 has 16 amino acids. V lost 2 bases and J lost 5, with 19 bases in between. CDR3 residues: CASSQTGGGARDEQYF. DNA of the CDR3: TGCGCCAGCAGCCAAACAGGCGGAGGGGCTCGAGACGAGCAGTACTTC.

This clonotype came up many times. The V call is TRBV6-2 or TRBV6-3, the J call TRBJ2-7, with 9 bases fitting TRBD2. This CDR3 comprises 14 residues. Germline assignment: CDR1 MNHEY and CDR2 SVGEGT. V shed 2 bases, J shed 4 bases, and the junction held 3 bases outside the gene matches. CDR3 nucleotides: TGTGCCAGCAGTTACGCCGCGGGAGGGTACGAGCAGTACTTC. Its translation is CASSYAAGGYEQYF.

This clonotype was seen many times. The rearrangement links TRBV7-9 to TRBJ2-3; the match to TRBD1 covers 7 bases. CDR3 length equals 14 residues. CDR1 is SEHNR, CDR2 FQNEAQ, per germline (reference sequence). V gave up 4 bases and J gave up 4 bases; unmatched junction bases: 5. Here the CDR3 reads CASSSQTGADTQYF. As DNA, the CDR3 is TGTGCCAGCAGCTCACAAACAGGGGCAGATACGCAGTATTTT.

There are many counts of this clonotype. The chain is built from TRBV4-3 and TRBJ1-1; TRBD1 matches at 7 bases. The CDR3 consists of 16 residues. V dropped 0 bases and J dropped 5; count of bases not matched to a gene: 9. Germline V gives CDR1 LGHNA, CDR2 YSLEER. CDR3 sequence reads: CASSQDRGGGRTEAFF. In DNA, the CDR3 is TGCGCCAGCAGCCAAGATAGGGGAGGGGGCCGGACTGAAGCTTTCTTT.

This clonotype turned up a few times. The CDR3 DNA reads as TGTGCCACCAGTGATTTGACTAGCGGTTACAATGAGCAGTTCTTC. Translating gives CATSDLTSGYNEQFF. The chain employs TRBV24-1 and TRBJ2-1; TRBD2 aligns across 8 bases. CDR3 length: 15 residues. CDR1 is KGHDR and CDR2 is SFDVKD in the germline V gene. Trimming cost V 0 bases and J 4 bases; bases outside gene matches: 1.

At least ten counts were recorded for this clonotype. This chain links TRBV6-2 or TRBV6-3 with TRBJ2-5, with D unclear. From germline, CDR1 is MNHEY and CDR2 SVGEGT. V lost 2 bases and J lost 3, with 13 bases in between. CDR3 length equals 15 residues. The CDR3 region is CASSYRYYKEETQYF. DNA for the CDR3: TGTGCCAGCAGTTACAGGTACTATAAGGAAGAGACCCAGTACTTC.

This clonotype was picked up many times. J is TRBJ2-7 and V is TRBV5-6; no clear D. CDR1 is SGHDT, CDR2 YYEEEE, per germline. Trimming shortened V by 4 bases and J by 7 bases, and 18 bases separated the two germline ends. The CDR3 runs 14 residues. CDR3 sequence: CASSPLLRAREQYF. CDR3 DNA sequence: TGTGCCAGCAGCCCCCTACTTCGTGCACGGGAGCAGTACTTC.

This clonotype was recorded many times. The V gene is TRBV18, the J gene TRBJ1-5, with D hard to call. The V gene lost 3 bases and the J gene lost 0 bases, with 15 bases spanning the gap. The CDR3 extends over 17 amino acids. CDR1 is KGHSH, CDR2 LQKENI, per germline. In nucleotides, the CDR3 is TGTGCCAGCTCACCGCCCGACGGAGATTATAGCAATCAGCCCCAGCATTTT. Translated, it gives CASSPPDGDYSNQPQHF.

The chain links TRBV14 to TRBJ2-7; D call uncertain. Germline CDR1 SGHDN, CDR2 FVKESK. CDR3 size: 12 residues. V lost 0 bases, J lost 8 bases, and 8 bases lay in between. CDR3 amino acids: CASSQDRVQQYF. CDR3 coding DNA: TGTGCCAGCAGCCAAGATCGAGTACAGCAGTACTTC.

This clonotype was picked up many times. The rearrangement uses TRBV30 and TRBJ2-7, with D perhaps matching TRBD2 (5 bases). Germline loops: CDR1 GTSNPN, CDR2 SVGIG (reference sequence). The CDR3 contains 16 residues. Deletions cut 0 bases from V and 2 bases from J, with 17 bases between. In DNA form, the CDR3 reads TGTGCCTGGAGTGTACGAGGGCCTCGTACGCCCTACGAGCAGTACTTC. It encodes CAWSVRGPRTPYEQYF.

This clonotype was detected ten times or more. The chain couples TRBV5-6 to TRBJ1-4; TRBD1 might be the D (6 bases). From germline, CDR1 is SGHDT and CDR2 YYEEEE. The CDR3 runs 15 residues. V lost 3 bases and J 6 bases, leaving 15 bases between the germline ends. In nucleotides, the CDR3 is TGTGCCAGCAGCTCTTTCGGGGGGCTGGATGAAAAACTGTTTTTT. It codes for CASSSFGGLDEKLFF.

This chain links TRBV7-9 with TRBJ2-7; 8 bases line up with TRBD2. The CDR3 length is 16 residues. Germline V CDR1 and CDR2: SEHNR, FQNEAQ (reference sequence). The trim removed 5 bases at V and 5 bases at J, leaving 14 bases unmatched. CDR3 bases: TGTGCCAGCAGCCCATTGCGGGGGGCCGGTTTGGACGAGCAGTACTTC. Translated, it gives CASSPLRGAGLDEQYF.

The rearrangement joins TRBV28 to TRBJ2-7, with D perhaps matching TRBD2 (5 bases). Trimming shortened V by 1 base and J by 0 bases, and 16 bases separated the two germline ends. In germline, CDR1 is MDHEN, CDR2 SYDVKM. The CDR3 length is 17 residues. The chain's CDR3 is CASSLFQGWAGSYEQYF. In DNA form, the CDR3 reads TGTGCCAGCAGTTTATTCCAAGGGTGGGCGGGCTCCTACGAGCAGTACTTC.

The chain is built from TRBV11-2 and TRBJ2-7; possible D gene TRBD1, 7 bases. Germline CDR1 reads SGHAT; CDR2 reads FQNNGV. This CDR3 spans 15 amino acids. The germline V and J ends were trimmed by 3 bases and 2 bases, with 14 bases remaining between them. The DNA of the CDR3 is TGTGCCAGCAGCTTGGGGACTGGGACAGCCTACGAGCAGTACTTC. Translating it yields CASSLGTGTAYEQYF. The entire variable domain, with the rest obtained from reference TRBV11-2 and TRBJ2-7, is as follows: EAGVAQSPRYKIIEKRQSVAFWCNPISGHATLYWYQQILGQGPKLLIQFQNNGVVDDSQLPKDRFSAERLKGVDSTLKIQPAKLEDSAVYLCASSLGTGTAYEQYFGPGTRLTVT.

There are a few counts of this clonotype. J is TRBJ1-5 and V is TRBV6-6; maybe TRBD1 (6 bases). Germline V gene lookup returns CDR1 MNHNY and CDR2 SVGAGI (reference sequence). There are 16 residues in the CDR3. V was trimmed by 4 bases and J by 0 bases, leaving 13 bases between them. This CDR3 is CASSLAGTPSNQPQHF. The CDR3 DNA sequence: TGTGCCAGCAGTTTAGCCGGGACACCTAGCAATCAGCCCCAGCATTTT.

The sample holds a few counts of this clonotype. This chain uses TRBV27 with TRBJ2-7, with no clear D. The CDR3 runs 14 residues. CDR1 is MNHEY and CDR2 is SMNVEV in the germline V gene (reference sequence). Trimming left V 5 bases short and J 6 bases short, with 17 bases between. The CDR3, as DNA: TGTGCCAGCAGTACCCAAACGGGCGACGGCGAGCAGTACTTC. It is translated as CASSTQTGDGEQYF.

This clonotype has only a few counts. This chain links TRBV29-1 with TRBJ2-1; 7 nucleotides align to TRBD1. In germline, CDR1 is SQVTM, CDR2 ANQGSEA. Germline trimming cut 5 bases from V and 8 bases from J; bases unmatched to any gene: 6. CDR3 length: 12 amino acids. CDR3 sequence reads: CSVNRGRHEQFF. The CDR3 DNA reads TGCAGCGTTAACAGGGGTAGGCATGAGCAGTTCTTC.

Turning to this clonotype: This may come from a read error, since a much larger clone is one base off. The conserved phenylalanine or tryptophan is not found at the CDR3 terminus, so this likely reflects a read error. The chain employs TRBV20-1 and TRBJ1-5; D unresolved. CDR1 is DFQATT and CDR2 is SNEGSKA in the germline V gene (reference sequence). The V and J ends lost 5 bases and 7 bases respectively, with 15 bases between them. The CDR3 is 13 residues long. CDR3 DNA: TGCAGTGCTGCCCCCCCTAGAGGACAGCCCCAGCATCTT. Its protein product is CSAAPPRGQPQHL.

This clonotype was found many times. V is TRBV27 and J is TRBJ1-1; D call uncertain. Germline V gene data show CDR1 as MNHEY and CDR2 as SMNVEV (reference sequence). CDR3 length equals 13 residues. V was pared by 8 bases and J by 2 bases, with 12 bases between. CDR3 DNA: TGTGCCAGCGGAGTGGTGCAAAACACTGAAGCTTTCTTT. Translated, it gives CASGVVQNTEAFF.

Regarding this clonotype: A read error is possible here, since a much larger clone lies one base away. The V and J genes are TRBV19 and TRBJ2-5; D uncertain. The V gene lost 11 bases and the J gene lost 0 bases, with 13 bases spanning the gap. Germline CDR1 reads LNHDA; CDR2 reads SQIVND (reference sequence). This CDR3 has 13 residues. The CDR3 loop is CAGIGRNQETQYF. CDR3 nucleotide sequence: TGTGCCGGTATCGGCCGGAACCAAGAGACCCAGTACTTC.

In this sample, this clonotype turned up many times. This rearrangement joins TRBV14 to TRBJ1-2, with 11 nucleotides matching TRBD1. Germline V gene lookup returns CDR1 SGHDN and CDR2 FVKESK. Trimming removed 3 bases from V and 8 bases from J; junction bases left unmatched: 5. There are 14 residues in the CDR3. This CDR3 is CASSQLGQGEGYTF. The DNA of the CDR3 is TGTGCCAGCAGCCAGCTGGGACAGGGGGAAGGCTACACCTTC.

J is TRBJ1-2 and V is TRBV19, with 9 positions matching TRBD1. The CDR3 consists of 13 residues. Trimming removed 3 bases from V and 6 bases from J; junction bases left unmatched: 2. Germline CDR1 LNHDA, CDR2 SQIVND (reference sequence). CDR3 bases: TGTGCCAGTAGTATCGGGACAGGGAATGGCTACACCTTC. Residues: CASSIGTGNGYTF.

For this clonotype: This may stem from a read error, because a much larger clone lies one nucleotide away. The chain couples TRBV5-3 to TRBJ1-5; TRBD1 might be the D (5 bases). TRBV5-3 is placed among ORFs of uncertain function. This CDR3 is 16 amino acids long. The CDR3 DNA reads TGTGCCAGCAGCTTGAGGTCGGGGGATAGCAATCAGCCCCAGCGTTTT. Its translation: CASSLRSGDSNQPQRF.